This TCR beta chain is drawn from a study of blood T cell repertoires in COVID-19. On the study more broadly: Sources were T cells, B-cell-depleted T cells, or PBMCs; the material itself was cDNA or gDNA.

Germline CDR1 SQVTM, CDR2 ANQGSEA. CDR3 length: 17 residues. V gave up 3 bases and J gave up 10 bases; unmatched junction bases: 19. Measured with immunoSEQ multiplex PCR; TCRdb has only the in-frame clones, and not every one. This sample has about 250,000 clones, with 88% found just once. The chain is built from TRBV29-1 and TRBJ2-1, with 9 bases that match TRBD2. The sequence was collected from a woman aged 45-59 years who had recovered from COVID-19. Material for sequencing was PBMCs or T cells enriched from blood (not recorded which). The CDR3 region has the DNA TGCAGCGTTGACCGATCCTCGACTAGCGGTCTGGAGGGAGAGCAGTTCTTC. Its translation: CSVDRSSTSGLEGEQFF.